Listed below are T cell receptor beta chains from one sample, sequenced in a study of blood T cell repertoires in COVID-19. Repertoires were generated with immunoSEQ multiplex PCR, while TCRdb's copy carries only in-frame clones and drops some. The sample has roughly 180,000 clones, about 75% seen once; the top ten hold roughly 8.7%. The sequencing sample was made of peripheral blood. These receptor sequences come from a woman between 50 and 59 years old with active or convalescent COVID-19. Each CDR3 is given with its conserved first and last residue. The D gene is left open where the match is weak. Clone size is stated in some rows and not others, as once, few, many or a class when expanded.

abundance,j_gene,v_gene,d_gene,CDR3nt,CDR3aa
once,TRBJ2-2,TRBV7-7,TRBD1,TGTGCTAGCAGCAAGACCAGGGGGACCAACACCGGGGAGCTGTTTTTT,CASSKTRGTNTGELFF
-,TRBJ2-2,TRBV6-5,TRBD2,TGTGCCTCAGCTTCCCTAGCGGGAGCCTCCGGGGAGCTGTTTTTT,CASASLAGASGELFF
-,TRBJ1-3,TRBV5-1,TRBD1,TGCGCCAGCAGCCAAGGACAGGCTTACTCTGGAAACACCATATATTTT,CASSQGQAYSGNTIYF
many,TRBJ2-2,TRBV14,TRBD1,TGTGCCAGCAGCCAGAGGGGACAGGGGGTCAAGACGAACACCGGGGAGCTGTTTTTT,CASSQRGQGVKTNTGELFF
-,TRBJ2-7,TRBV4-1,TRBD2,TGCGCCAGCAGCCAAGGAGAACTAGCGGGCAAGCTTTACGAGCAGTACTTC,CASSQGELAGKLYEQYF
-,TRBJ1-1,TRBV19,TRBD1,TGTGCCAGTAGTATCGAGACAGGGGTCACTGAAGCTTTCTTT,CASSIETGVTEAFF
-,TRBJ2-7,TRBV15,TRBD2,TGTGCCACCAGCAGGGGAAAAGGGGAGGGGAGGGCGGCGCAGTACTTC,CATSRGKGEGRAAQYF
few,TRBJ1-5,TRBV19,-,TGTGCCAGTAGTATAATTGCGGACAAGAGCAATCAGCCCCAGCATTTT,CASSIIADKSNQPQHF
many,TRBJ1-1,TRBV18,TRBD1,TGTGCCAGCTCACCCCCCGGGGGACAGCAGACTGAAGCTTTCTTT,CASSPPGGQQTEAFF
-,TRBJ2-7,TRBV3-1/TRBV3-2,-,TGTGCCAGCAGCCGTCTCGGTAACTACGAGCAGTACTTC,CASSRLGNYEQYF
-,TRBJ1-3,TRBV15,-,TGTGCCACCAGCTACGACAGCTCTGGAAACACCATATATTTT,CATSYDSSGNTIYF
-,TRBJ2-1,TRBV18,-,TGTGCCAGCTCACCGATTGAGAGTGAGCAGTTCTTC,CASSPIESEQFF
-,TRBJ2-1,TRBV27,TRBD2,TGTGCCAGCAGTTCCGGACGACTAGCAGATAGCTCCTACAATGAGCAGTTCTTC,CASSSGRLADSSYNEQFF
-,TRBJ1-1,TRBV24-1,-,TGTGCCACCAGTGATTTGTGGGAGGTCGGAGCTTTCTTT,CATSDLWEVGAFF
once,TRBJ1-1,TRBV27,-,TGTGCCAGCAGTTCACGGGAGAACACTGAAGCTTTCTTT,CASSSRENTEAFF
-,TRBJ1-4,TRBV11-2,TRBD1,TGTGCCAGCAGCCCCCGGACAGGGGGCAGTCCTAATGAAAAACTGTTTTTT,CASSPRTGGSPNEKLFF
-,TRBJ2-7,TRBV7-8,-,TGTGCCAGCAGCTTAGAGTCCGGGACAAGTTCCGAGCAGTACTTC,CASSLESGTSSEQYF
few,TRBJ2-3,TRBV3-1/TRBV3-2,TRBD1,TGTGCCAGCAGGCTTGCCAGGGGGTCCCCGCAGTATTTT,CASRLARGSPQYF
many,TRBJ1-6,TRBV2,TRBD1,TGTGCCAGCAGTGACAGGGGGCTTTCACCCCTCCACTTT,CASSDRGLSPLHF
-,TRBJ2-7,TRBV28,TRBD2,TGTGCCAGCAGTTTAGTACCTAGCGGGAGAAGCAGTGAGCAGTACTTC,CASSLVPSGRSSEQYF
-,TRBJ1-3,TRBV5-1,TRBD1,TGCGCCAGCAGCCCGAGGACAGGATCTGGAAACACCATATATTTT,CASSPRTGSGNTIYF
-,TRBJ2-7,TRBV15,-,TGTGCCACCAGCGGGGGGTCCCTGGGATTAAACGAGCAGTACTTC,CATSGGSLGLNEQYF